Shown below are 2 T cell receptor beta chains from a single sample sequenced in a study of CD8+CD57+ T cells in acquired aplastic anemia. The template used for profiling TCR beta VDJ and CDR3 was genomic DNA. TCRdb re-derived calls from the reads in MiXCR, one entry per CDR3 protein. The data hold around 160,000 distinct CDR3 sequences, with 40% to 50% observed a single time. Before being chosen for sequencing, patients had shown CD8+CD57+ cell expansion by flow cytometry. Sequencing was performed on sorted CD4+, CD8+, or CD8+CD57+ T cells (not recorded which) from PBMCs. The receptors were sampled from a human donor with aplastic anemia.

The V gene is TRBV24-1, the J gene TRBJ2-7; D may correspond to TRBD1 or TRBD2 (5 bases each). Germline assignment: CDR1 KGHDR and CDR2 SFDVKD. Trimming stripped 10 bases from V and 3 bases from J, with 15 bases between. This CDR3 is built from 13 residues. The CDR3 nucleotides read TGTGCCACTTCCGGGGACGCAAGCTACGAGCAGTACTTC. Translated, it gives CATSGDASYEQYF.

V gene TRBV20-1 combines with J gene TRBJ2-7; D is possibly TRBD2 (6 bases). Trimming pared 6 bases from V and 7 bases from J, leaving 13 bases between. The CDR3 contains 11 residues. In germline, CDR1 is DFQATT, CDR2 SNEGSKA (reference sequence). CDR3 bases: TGCAGTGCCGGGACTGGCCGGGAGCAGTACTTC. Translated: CSAGTGREQYF.